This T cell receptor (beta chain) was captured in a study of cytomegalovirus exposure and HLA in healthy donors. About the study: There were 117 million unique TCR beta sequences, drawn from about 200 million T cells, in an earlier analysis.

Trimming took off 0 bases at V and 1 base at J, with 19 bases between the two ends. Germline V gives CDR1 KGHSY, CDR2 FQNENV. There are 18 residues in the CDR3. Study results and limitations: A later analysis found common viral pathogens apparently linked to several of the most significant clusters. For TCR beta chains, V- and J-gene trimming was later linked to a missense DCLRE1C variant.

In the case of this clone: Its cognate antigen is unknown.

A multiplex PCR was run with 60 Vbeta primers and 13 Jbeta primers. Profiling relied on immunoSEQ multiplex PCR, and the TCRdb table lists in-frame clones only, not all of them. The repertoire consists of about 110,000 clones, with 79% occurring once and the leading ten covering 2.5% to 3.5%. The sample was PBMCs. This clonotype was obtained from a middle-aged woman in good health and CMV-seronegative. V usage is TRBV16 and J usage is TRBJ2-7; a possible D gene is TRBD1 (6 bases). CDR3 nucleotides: TGTGCCAGCAGCCAATCGATACCTCGACAGGCCACTTCCTACGAGCAGTACTTC. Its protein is CASSQSIPRQATSYEQYF.